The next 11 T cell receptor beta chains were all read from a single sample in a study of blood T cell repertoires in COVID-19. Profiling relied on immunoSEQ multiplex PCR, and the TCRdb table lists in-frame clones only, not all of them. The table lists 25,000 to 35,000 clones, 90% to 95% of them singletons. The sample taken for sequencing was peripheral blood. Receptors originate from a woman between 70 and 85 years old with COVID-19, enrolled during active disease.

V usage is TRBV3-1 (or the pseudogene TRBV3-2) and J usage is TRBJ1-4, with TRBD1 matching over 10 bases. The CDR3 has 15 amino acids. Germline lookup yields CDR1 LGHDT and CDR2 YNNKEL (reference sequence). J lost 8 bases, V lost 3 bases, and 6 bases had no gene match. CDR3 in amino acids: CASSQRQGAGEKLFF. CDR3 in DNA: TGTGCCAGCAGCCAGAGACAGGGGGCAGGGGAAAAACTGTTTTTT.

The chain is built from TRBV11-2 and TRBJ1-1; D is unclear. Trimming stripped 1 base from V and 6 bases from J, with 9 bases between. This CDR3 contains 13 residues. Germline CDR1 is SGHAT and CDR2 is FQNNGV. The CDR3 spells CASSLGSSAEAFF. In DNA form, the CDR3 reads TGTGCCAGCAGCTTAGGAAGTTCGGCTGAAGCTTTCTTT.

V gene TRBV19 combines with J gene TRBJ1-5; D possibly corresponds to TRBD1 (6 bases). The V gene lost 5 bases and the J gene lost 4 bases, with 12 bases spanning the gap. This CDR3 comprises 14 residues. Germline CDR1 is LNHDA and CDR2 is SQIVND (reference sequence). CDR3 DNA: TGTGCCAGTAGTCCAACGCAGGGGAATCAGCCCCAGCATTTT. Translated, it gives CASSPTQGNQPQHF.

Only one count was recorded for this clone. CDR3 DNA sequence: TGTGCCAGCTCACCACCGAAGGGACAGGGGGCTCATGGCTACACCTTC. Protein: CASSPPKGQGAHGYTF. The rearrangement uses TRBV18 and TRBJ1-2; TRBD1 aligns across 12 bases. The CDR3 spans 16 residues. Trimming removed 0 bases from V and 6 bases from J; junction bases left unmatched: 5. Germline-derived CDR1 and CDR2 are KGHSH and LQKENI.

The DNA of the CDR3 is TGTGCCAGCAGCCAAGATTCTAGTAGAGCCGAGCAGTACTTC. Protein: CASSQDSSRAEQYF. The chain has TRBV3-1 (or the pseudogene TRBV3-2) and TRBJ2-7; D not certain. Germline CDR1 is LGHDT and CDR2 is YNNKEL (reference sequence). The CDR3 runs to 14 residues. Trimming cost V 0 bases and J 6 bases, with 12 bases left between them.

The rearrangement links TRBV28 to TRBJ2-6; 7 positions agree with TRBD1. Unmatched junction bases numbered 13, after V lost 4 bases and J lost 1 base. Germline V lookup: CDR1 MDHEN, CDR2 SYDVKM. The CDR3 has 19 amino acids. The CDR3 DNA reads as TGTGCCAGCAGTTCCACAACAATCACGGACAGGTCTGGGGCCAACGTCCTGACTTTC. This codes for CASSSTTITDRSGANVLTF.

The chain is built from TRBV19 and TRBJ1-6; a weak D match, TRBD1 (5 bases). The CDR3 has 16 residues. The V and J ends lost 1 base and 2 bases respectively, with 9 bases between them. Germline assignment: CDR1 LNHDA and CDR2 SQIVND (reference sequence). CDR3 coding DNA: TGTGCCAGTAGTATAGGACAGCTCGCCTATAATTCACCCCTCCACTTT. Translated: CASSIGQLAYNSPLHF.

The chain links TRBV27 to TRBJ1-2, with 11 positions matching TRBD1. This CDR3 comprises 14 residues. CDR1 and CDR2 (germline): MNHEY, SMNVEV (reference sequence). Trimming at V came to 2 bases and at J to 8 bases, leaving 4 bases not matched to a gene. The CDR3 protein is CASSLVGQGDGYTF. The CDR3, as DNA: TGTGCCAGCAGTTTAGTGGGACAGGGGGACGGCTACACCTTC.

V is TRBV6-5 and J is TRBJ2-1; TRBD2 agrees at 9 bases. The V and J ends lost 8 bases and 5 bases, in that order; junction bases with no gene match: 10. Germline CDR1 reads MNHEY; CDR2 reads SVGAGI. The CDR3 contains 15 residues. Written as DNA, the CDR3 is TGTGCCAGCTTCCGTGCGGGAGGGCGGGACAATGAGCAGTTCTTC. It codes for CASFRAGGRDNEQFF.

As DNA, the CDR3 is TGCAGCGTTGGTGAGGGTTCTCTTTACGAGCAGTACTTC. It yields the protein CSVGEGSLYEQYF. J is TRBJ2-7 and V is TRBV29-1; possible D gene TRBD2, 5 bases. CDR3 length: 13 residues. Germline V gene lookup returns CDR1 SQVTM and CDR2 ANQGSEA. V was pared by 4 bases and J by 4 bases, with 14 bases between.

The CDR3 loop reads CASRSGQLNTEAFF. Here the CDR3 DNA reads TGTGCCAGCAGGTCGGGACAGTTGAACACTGAAGCTTTCTTT. The V and J genes are TRBV7-9 and TRBJ1-1, with 7 nucleotides matching TRBD1. Germline trimming cut 6 bases from V and 0 bases from J; bases unmatched to any gene: 4. The CDR3 sequence is 14 residues long. Germline V gene lookup returns CDR1 SEHNR and CDR2 FQNEAQ (reference sequence).